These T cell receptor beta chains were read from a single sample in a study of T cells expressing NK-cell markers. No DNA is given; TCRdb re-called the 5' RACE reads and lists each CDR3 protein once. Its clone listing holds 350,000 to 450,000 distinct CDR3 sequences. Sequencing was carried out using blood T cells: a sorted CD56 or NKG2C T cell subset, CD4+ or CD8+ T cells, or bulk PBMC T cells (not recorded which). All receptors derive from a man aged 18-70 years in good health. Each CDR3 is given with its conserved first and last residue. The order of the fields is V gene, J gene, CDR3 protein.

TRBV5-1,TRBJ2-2,CASSLANWDRRTGELFF
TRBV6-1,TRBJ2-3,CASKAGQGTDTQYF
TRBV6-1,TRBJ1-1,CASIHGVTGNTEAFF
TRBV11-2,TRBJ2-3,CASGRLAGTDTQYF
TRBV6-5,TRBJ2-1,CASSYRASGGAPEQFF
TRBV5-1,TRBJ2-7,CASSPREGISYEQYF
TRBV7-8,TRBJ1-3,CASSLQDGRSGNTIYF
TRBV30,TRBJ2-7,CAWSGGLSSYEQYF
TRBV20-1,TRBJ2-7,CSAREGAGSYEQYF
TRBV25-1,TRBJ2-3,CASSERRLARTDTQYF
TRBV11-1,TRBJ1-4,CASSFDQDEKLFF
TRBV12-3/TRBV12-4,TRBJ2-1,CASSRKHKTSGDYNEQFF
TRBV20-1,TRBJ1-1,CSARDLTLSTEAFF
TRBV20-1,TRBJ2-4,CSASNSPKNIQYF
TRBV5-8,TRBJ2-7,CASSYQTGLPSYEQYF
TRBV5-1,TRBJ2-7,CAITSQGARLEQYF
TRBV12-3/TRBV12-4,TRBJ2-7,CASSPVGGFLYEQYF
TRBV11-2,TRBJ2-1,CASSFVAIPYNEQFF
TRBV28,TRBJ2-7,CASSPSGLALRFEQYF
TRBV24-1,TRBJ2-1,CATSQRQGLSSYNEQFF
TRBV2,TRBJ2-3,CASGVDRDRATDTQYF